These 17 T cell receptor beta chains originate from one sample sequenced in a study of blood T cell repertoires in COVID-19 (TCRdb year 2020). Library prep was done by the immunoSEQ multiplex PCR assay. The clones in this table, taken by TCRdb from immuneACCESS, are in-frame only. Not every clone is retained; where verified, under half of the shortfall comes from an unresolved V gene, and the cause of the rest is unknown. The sample yields about 270,000 clones; 80% to 90% were counted once. In total, the top ten clones hold 8% to 13% of the sample. The sample consisted of peripheral blood. The source is a woman between 65 and 79 years old with acute or convalescent COVID-19.

This rearrangement joins TRBV7-8 to TRBJ1-5; D perhaps matches TRBD1 (5 bases). CDR3 length equals 15 residues. Germline-derived CDR1 and CDR2 are SGHVS and FQNEAQ. V lost 2 bases and J lost 2, with 10 bases in between. The CDR3 loop is CASSLQGTRNQPQHF. The CDR3, as DNA: TGTGCCAGCAGCTTACAGGGTACGCGCAATCAGCCCCAGCATTTT.

The chain recombines TRBV15 with TRBJ2-1; 7 nucleotides match TRBD2. CDR1 LNHNV and CDR2 YYDKDF come from the germline V gene (reference sequence). CDR3 size: 15 residues. The V and J ends lost 3 bases and 6 bases, in that order; junction bases with no gene match: 8. The CDR3 reads CATSRGGNGRNEQFF. The CDR3 nucleotides are TGTGCCACCAGCAGGGGAGGGAACGGACGCAATGAGCAGTTCTTC.

The chain uses TRBV5-1 and TRBJ2-5; D perhaps matches TRBD1 (5 bases). Germline CDR1 SGHRS, CDR2 YFSETQ. The CDR3 loop spans 14 amino acids. Trimming shortened V by 3 bases and J by 5 bases, and 14 bases separated the two germline ends. In nucleotides, the CDR3 is TGCGCCAGCAGCTCATCAGGGTATGTGGAGACCCAGTACTTC. This translates into CASSSSGYVETQYF.

The chain has TRBV15 and TRBJ1-2, with no clear D. Germline assignment: CDR1 LNHNV and CDR2 YYDKDF (reference sequence). The CDR3 has 15 residues. V dropped 0 bases and J dropped 4 bases, with 12 bases sitting between them. In DNA form, the CDR3 reads TGTGCCACCAGCAGAGACAGGCCAGAAGTCTATGGCTACACCTTC. Protein product: CATSRDRPEVYGYTF.

This rearrangement joins TRBV14 to TRBJ1-1, with TRBD1 matching 9 bases. The germline V gene encodes CDR1 SGHDN and CDR2 FVKESK. Trimming took 6 bases from V and 6 from J; bases not matched to a gene: 8. CDR3 length: 14 residues. CDR3 DNA sequence: TGTGCCAGCAGGGAACAGGGGGCGGGGGCTGAAGCTTTCTTT. Translation gives CASREQGAGAEAFF. Based on the CDR3 plus reference TRBV14 and TRBJ1-1, the full variable domain is EAGVTQFPSHSVIEKGQTVTLRCDPISGHDNLYWYRRVMGKEIKFLLHFVKESKQDESGMPNNRFLAERTGGTYSTLKVQPAELEDSGVYFCASREQGAGAEAFFGQGTRLTVV.

The rearrangement joins TRBV5-4 to TRBJ2-3; D perhaps matches TRBD2 (6 bases). Trimming stripped 4 bases from V and 1 base from J, with 13 bases between. CDR1 SGHNT and CDR2 YYREEE come from the germline V gene (reference sequence). The CDR3 totals 15 residues. The CDR3 protein is CASSAASEGTDTQYF. The CDR3 DNA follows: TGTGCCAGCAGCGCCGCTAGCGAAGGCACAGATACGCAGTATTTT.

The chain links TRBV5-1 to TRBJ1-2; possible D gene TRBD1, 6 bases. CDR1 and CDR2 (germline): SGHRS, YFSETQ. V lost 4 bases to trimming and J lost 5 bases, with 18 bases between them. The CDR3 has 15 residues. CDR3 loop: CASSPRANRVYGYTF. DNA for the CDR3: TGCGCCAGCAGCCCGCGGGCGAACAGGGTATATGGCTACACCTTC.

The genes are TRBV7-8 and TRBJ2-1, with TRBD1 as a possible D gene (5 bases). The germline V gene encodes CDR1 SGHVS and CDR2 FQNEAQ. Trimming stripped 5 bases from V and 0 bases from J, with 11 bases between. The CDR3 totals 15 residues. CDR3 sequence reads: CASSATAHSYNEQFF. The CDR3, as DNA: TGTGCCAGCAGCGCGACAGCACACTCCTACAATGAGCAGTTCTTC.

The chain employs TRBV11-2 and TRBJ2-3; D uncertain. Germline V lookup: CDR1 SGHAT, CDR2 FQNNGV. The CDR3 loop spans 14 amino acids. Trimming stripped 2 bases from V and 6 bases from J, with 12 bases between. The CDR3 reads CASSLIRPRDTQYF. CDR3 in DNA: TGTGCCAGCAGCTTAATTCGCCCCAGGGATACGCAGTATTTT.

The V and J genes are TRBV4-2 and TRBJ2-7; 8 bases are a match to TRBD2. V dropped 2 bases and J dropped 3; count of bases not matched to a gene: 9. CDR3 length equals 16 residues. From germline, CDR1 is LGHNA and CDR2 YNFKEQ. The CDR3 sequence: CASSQPGGVLLYEQYF. The CDR3 nucleotides read TGTGCCAGCAGCCAACCGGGGGGGGTCCTACTCTACGAGCAGTACTTC.

The chain has TRBV11-2 and TRBJ2-1, with D possibly TRBD2 on 5 matching bases. Germline CDR1 is SGHAT and CDR2 is FQNNGV. V lost 0 bases and J 7 bases, leaving 7 bases between the germline ends. CDR3 length: 13 amino acids. CDR3 in DNA: TGTGCCAGCAGCTTAGATCGGAGGAATGAGCAGTTCTTC. It encodes CASSLDRRNEQFF.

Remarks on this clone: Different DNA sequences within this sample yield the same CDR3. V is TRBV3-1 (or the pseudogene TRBV3-2) and J is TRBJ1-3, with no clear D. The CDR3 runs to 13 residues. In germline, CDR1 is LGHDT, CDR2 YNNKEL (reference sequence). Trimming cost V 2 bases and J 0 bases, with 2 bases left between them. The CDR3 coding sequence is TGTGCCAGCAGCCAACTCTCTGGAAACACCATATATTTT. Amino acids: CASSQLSGNTIYF.

The chain uses TRBV3-1 (or the pseudogene TRBV3-2) and TRBJ2-5; maybe TRBD1 (6 bases). The CDR3 runs 13 residues. Trimming stripped 8 bases from V and 4 bases from J, with 14 bases between. CDR1 and CDR2 from the germline V gene are LGHDT and YNNKEL (reference sequence). CDR3 nucleotides: TGTGCCAGCGGCGCGGACAGCACAGAGACCCAGTACTTC. It yields the protein CASGADSTETQYF.

The rearrangement joins TRBV2 to TRBJ2-3, with 9 bases matching TRBD1. This CDR3 region has 14 residues. Germline V CDR1 and CDR2: SNHLY, FYNNEI. The V gene end was trimmed by 8 bases and the J gene end by 5 bases; junction bases not matched to a gene: 8. The CDR3 region has the DNA TGTGCCAGCTTACAGGGGGCGAAGGGAGATACGCAGTATTTT. This encodes CASLQGAKGDTQYF. The full variable domain, its missing parts supplied by reference TRBV2 and TRBJ2-3, is EPEVTQTPSHQVTQMGQEVILRCVPISNHLYFYWYRQILGQKVEFLVSFYNNEISEKSEIFDDQFSVERPDGSNFTLKIRSTKLEDSAMYFCASLQGAKGDTQYFGPGTRLTVL.

This clone showed up just a few times. The gene calls are TRBV2 and TRBJ1-5; D is unresolved. In germline, CDR1 is SNHLY, CDR2 FYNNEI. The CDR3 length is 13 residues. V was shortened by 6 bases and J by 5 bases, with 11 bases between the two germline ends. The CDR3 loop reads CASSRDTDQPQHF. For the CDR3, the DNA is TGTGCCAGCAGCCGCGACACCGATCAGCCCCAGCATTTT.

The V gene is TRBV6-5, the J gene TRBJ1-5; no clear D gene. CDR1 MNHEY and CDR2 SVGAGI come from the germline V gene. V lost 8 bases to trimming and J lost 3 bases, with 17 bases between them. This CDR3 region has 15 residues. CDR3 protein: CASGGLILSNQPQHF. DNA for the CDR3: TGTGCCAGCGGCGGGCTGATACTTTCCAATCAGCCCCAGCATTTT.

The genes are TRBV7-6 and TRBJ2-7; possible D gene TRBD2, 6 bases. The V end was cut by 1 base, the J end by 1 base, with 11 bases between. The CDR3 covers 15 residues. The V gene's germline CDR1 is SGHVS and CDR2 FNYEAQ. CDR3 DNA: TGTGCCAGCAGCTTAGAGGAAGGAGGGTCCTACGAGCAGTACTTC. Translating gives CASSLEEGGSYEQYF.